The following is a TCR beta chain sequence with its context. Its antigen is currently unknown. The data are from a study of cytotoxic CD8 clonotypes in ibrutinib-treated CLL. About the study: After median around 68 months, around 14 stayed in remission, about twelve progressed; responses approximately 24 partial, 2 complete. Average yields of about 260,000 productive templates and 75,000 to 95,000 productive rearrangements characterized the samples. Study results and caveats: Lymph node repertoires were not studied, and sampling times were unmatched. Clonality climbed at ibrutinib response, then dropped toward baseline at progression.

Method: immunoSEQ multiplex PCR; TCRdb's copy keeps in-frame clones and lacks some. This sample has approximately 74,000 clones, with around 82% found just once. In germline, CDR1 is MGHRA, CDR2 YSYEKL. CDR3 length equals 15 residues. The V end was cut by 0 bases, the J end by 3 bases, with 12 bases between. Sequenced material: PBMCs, taken at disease progression, from a patient treated with ibrutinib. The source of this sequence is a human donor with chronic lymphocytic leukemia. This sequence joins TRBV4-1 and TRBJ2-7; no reliable D call. The CDR3 reads CASSQEGYSRYEQYF. The CDR3 DNA follows: TGCGCCAGCAGCCAAGAGGGGTACTCACGCTACGAGCAGTACTTC.